Given below is one T cell receptor (delta chain) in context. For this DNA, TCRdb reports the protein of a much larger clone, which diverges at residue 16, most likely from a read error; the protein presented here is translated directly from the DNA. Germline V lookup: CDR1 GEAIGNYY, CDR2 EKD. The CDR3 is 19 amino acids. This specimen belongs to a study of gamma-delta chains in newborns, infants, children. Overall study context: Microbial exposure reportedly drives polyclonal innate γδ T cell expansion after birth.

TCRdb redid clone calling on the reads using CATT. There are about 2,300 delta-chain clones in the sample; 1% occur only once, and roughly 16% lies in the top ten. The sequencing sample was made of blood. The source of this sequence is a child who was a newborn, infant or young child, either healthy, febrile or measles-vaccinated (not recorded which). The rearrangement joins TRDV2 to TRDJ3; 12 bases are a match to TRDD3. The CDR3, as DNA: TGTGCCTGTGACACCGTACTGGGGGATACATCCTGGGACACCCGACATATGTTTTTC. It specifies CACDTVLGDTSWDTRHMFF.